These 24 T cell receptor beta chains originate from one sample sequenced in a study of T cells in Graves' hyperthyroidism and ophthalmopathy. Using RNA transcripts as the source, TCR beta CDR3 regions were amplified. In the first-round RT-PCR of the TCR CDR3, the HTBI primer set was used. TCRdb re-analysed the multiplex PCR reads in MiXCR, keeping a single row per CDR3 protein. The sample includes about 640,000 distinct CDR3 sequences, around 21% of them seen just once. The sequencing sample was made of blood. All receptors derive from a young man with Graves' ophthalmopathy.

This clonotype showed up many times. J is TRBJ2-7 and V is TRBV7-9, with TRBD1 matching 12 bases. The CDR3 is 15 amino acids. J lost 2 bases, V lost 8 bases, and 7 bases had no gene match. CDR1 is SEHNR, CDR2 FQNEAQ, per germline (reference sequence). This CDR3 is CASSPGQGAAYEQYF. DNA for the CDR3: TGTGCCAGCTCACCGGGACAGGGGGCCGCCTACGAGCAGTACTTC.

The rearrangement links TRBV5-4 to TRBJ2-2, with 9 bases matching TRBD1. The CDR3 totals 16 residues. Looked up from germline, CDR1 is SGHNT and CDR2 is YYREEE (reference sequence). The trim removed 4 bases at V and 0 bases at J, leaving 4 bases unmatched. The CDR3 region is CASSVGTGTNTGELFF. The CDR3 DNA follows: TGTGCCAGCAGCGTAGGGACAGGGACGAACACCGGGGAGCTGTTTTTT.

A note on this clonotype: Likely a read error: the CDR3 ends without its conserved phenylalanine or tryptophan. The chain employs TRBV6-2 or TRBV6-3 and TRBJ2-1, with 7 bases fitting TRBD1. CDR1 and CDR2 (germline): MNHEY, SVGEGT. The CDR3 consists of 14 residues. V trimming: 7 bases; J trimming: 3 bases; junction bases outside the gene matches: 6. The CDR3 loop reads CASTKGANYNEQFS. CDR3 nucleotides: TGTGCCAGCACCAAGGGGGCAAACTACAATGAGCAGTTCTCC.

This clonotype has a handful of counts. This chain connects TRBV2 to TRBJ1-2; D ambiguous. Trimming stripped 6 bases from V and 0 bases from J, with 11 bases between. The CDR3 length is 14 residues. CDR1 SNHLY and CDR2 FYNNEI come from the germline V gene. CDR3 in DNA: TGTGCCAGCAGGTCCGGACTGACTAACTATGGCTACACCTTC. Translation: CASRSGLTNYGYTF.

The chain combines TRBV2 with TRBJ1-3; D is ambiguous. The V end was cut by 0 bases, the J end by 2 bases, with 8 bases between. Germline V gene lookup returns CDR1 SNHLY and CDR2 FYNNEI. CDR3 length: 15 residues. CDR3 bases: TGTGCCAGCAGTGAAGCCCAAATGGCTGGAAACACCATATATTTT. Translation gives CASSEAQMAGNTIYF.

The chain has TRBV29-1 and TRBJ2-1, with 13 bases identical to TRBD2. This CDR3 spans 18 amino acids. The J segment lost 1 base and the V segment lost 5 bases, leaving 11 bases of the junction unmatched. CDR1 SQVTM and CDR2 ANQGSEA come from the germline V gene. The CDR3 coding sequence is TGCAGCGTTCTCGGACTAGCGGGAGTAGTTGAATCCTACAATGAGCAGTTCTTC. Translated: CSVLGLAGVVESYNEQFF.

CDR3 sequence (DNA): TGTGCCAGCAGTTTAGTGCAGGGAGGGTTAAGCACTGAAGCTTTCTTT. It specifies CASSLVQGGLSTEAFF. The chain recombines TRBV28 with TRBJ1-1, with a possible D match to TRBD1 (5 bases). CDR3 length equals 16 residues. V was trimmed by 2 bases and J by 4 bases, leaving 17 bases between them. The V gene's germline CDR1 is MDHEN and CDR2 SYDVKM.

Of note for this clonotype: A much larger clone lies one base from this, so it may be a read error. The chain couples TRBV20-1 to TRBJ2-7; D gene unclear. From germline, CDR1 is DFQATT and CDR2 SNEGSKA (reference sequence). V lost 1 base and J lost 1, with 11 bases in between. There are 14 residues in the CDR3. CDR3 nucleotide sequence: TGCAGTGCTAGAGCGAGAGACGAATCCTACGAGCAGTACTTC. Amino acid sequence: CSARARDESYEQYF.

In its sample, this clonotype was seen a few times. The chain combines TRBV7-9 with TRBJ2-1; D gene ambiguous. There are 15 residues in the CDR3. The V gene's germline CDR1 is SEHNR and CDR2 FQNEAQ (reference sequence). The germline V and J ends were trimmed by 4 bases and 0 bases, with 10 bases remaining between them. The CDR3 loop reads CASSYSEPSYNEQFF. DNA of the CDR3: TGTGCCAGCAGCTATTCGGAGCCCTCCTACAATGAGCAGTTCTTC.

This clonotype was found a few times. J is TRBJ2-1 and V is TRBV29-1; no reliable D call. Between the trimmed V and J ends, which lost 5 bases and 0 bases, there was a span of 8 bases. Looked up from germline, CDR1 is SQVTM and CDR2 is ANQGSEA. The CDR3 runs to 13 residues. The CDR3, as DNA: TGCAGCGTTTGCGAAAGCTCCTACAATGAGCAGTTCTTC. It is translated as CSVCESSYNEQFF.

Ten or more counts support this clonotype. This chain links TRBV5-1 with TRBJ1-1, with 8 bases lining up with TRBD1. Germline CDR1 reads SGHRS; CDR2 reads YFSETQ. Trimming took 3 bases from V and 1 from J; bases not matched to a gene: 5. CDR3 length equals 15 residues. The CDR3 here is CASSSRQGTNTEAFF. The CDR3 DNA is TGCGCCAGCAGCTCACGACAGGGGACGAACACTGAAGCTTTCTTT.

The rearrangement uses TRBV4-2 and TRBJ2-3, with D possibly being TRBD1 (8 bases). In germline, CDR1 is LGHNA, CDR2 YNFKEQ. The CDR3 contains 16 residues. Trimming took 0 bases from V and 5 from J, leaving 15 bases between them. CDR3 nucleotides: TGTGCCAGCAGCCAAGATAACAGGGGGGGCGGAGATACGCAGTATTTT. Protein sequence: CASSQDNRGGGDTQYF.

The V gene is TRBV6-9, the J gene TRBJ1-5; TRBD1 matches at 9 bases. J gave up 6 bases and V 7 bases, and 7 bases lay outside the gene matches. The CDR3 spans 14 residues. Germline V gene sequence: CDR1 MNHGY, CDR2 SVAAGI. In nucleotides, the CDR3 is TGTGCCAGCACTTCTTACAGGGGGCCTCAGCCCCAGCATTTT. Its translation is CASTSYRGPQPQHF.

This chain joins TRBV6-2 or TRBV6-3 and TRBJ2-1; D unresolved. V dropped 6 bases and J dropped 5 bases, with 17 bases sitting between them. Germline CDR1 MNHEY, CDR2 SVGEGT. The CDR3 loop spans 15 amino acids. The CDR3 reads CASSLETSPNNEQFF. CDR3 sequence (DNA): TGTGCCAGCAGCCTCGAGACCTCCCCTAACAATGAGCAGTTCTTC.

This clonotype showed up just a few times. V usage is TRBV27 and J usage is TRBJ2-3; D call uncertain. The CDR3 runs to 14 residues. V lost 6 bases and J lost 5, with 15 bases in between. Germline loops: CDR1 MNHEY, CDR2 SMNVEV (reference sequence). CDR3 coding DNA: TGTGCCAGCAGCCCAGGCGTCCCGGGAGATACGCAGTATTTT. Translated: CASSPGVPGDTQYF.

As regards this clonotype: A read error may explain this, as a much larger clone is one base away. The rearrangement links TRBV28 to TRBJ2-7; 11 bases are shared with TRBD2. This CDR3 spans 16 amino acids. Germline loops: CDR1 MDHEN, CDR2 SYDVKM. The CDR3 nucleotides are TGTGCCAGCGGTTTGGGACTAGCGGTTCCCTCCTACGAGCAGTACTTC. Translating gives CASGLGLAVPSYEQYF.

V usage is TRBV9 and J usage is TRBJ2-1; 13 positions agree with TRBD2. CDR3 length: 16 amino acids. Germline CDR1 SGDLS, CDR2 YYNGEE. V was pared by 4 bases and J by 7 bases, with 8 bases of the junction left unmatched. This CDR3 is CASSPRGLAGMNEQFF. CDR3 nucleotide sequence: TGTGCCAGCAGCCCCCGGGGACTAGCGGGAATGAATGAGCAGTTCTTC.

The chain couples TRBV18 to TRBJ2-2, with a weak D call TRBD1 (5 bases). The CDR3 runs to 14 residues. V lost 3 bases to trimming and J lost 2 bases, with 7 bases between them. The germline gives CDR1 KGHSH, CDR2 LQKENI. CDR3 nucleotide sequence: TGTGCCAGCTCACCGACAGTAAACACCGGGGAGCTGTTTTTT. It yields the protein CASSPTVNTGELFF.

The chain has TRBV7-2 and TRBJ2-1; TRBD2 matches 7 bases. Looked up from germline, CDR1 is SGHTA and CDR2 is FQGNSA. Trimming removed 4 bases from V and 9 bases from J; junction bases left unmatched: 12. The CDR3 runs 15 residues. The chain's CDR3 is CASSYLGGSRGEQFF. CDR3 in DNA: TGTGCCAGCAGCTACTTGGGCGGGAGTAGGGGTGAGCAGTTCTTC.

The chain has TRBV29-1 and TRBJ2-3; TRBD2 matches 10 bases. Germline CDR1 is SQVTM and CDR2 is ANQGSEA. V shed 6 bases and J 1 base; nucleotides not matched to a gene: 10. CDR3 length: 16 residues. The CDR3 DNA follows: TGCAGCGTCGGCCGTATCCTAGCGGGAGGCACAGATACGCAGTATTTT. Translation: CSVGRILAGGTDTQYF.

This clonotype was seen at least ten times. A read error may account for a junction end that differs from germline. The chain joins TRBV13 to TRBJ1-2; D may be TRBD1 (6 bases). The CDR3 sequence is 15 residues long. Germline V gene lookup returns CDR1 PRHDT and CDR2 FYEKMQ (reference sequence). The CDR3 nucleotides are TGTGCCAGCAGCGGCCGGGACACCGTCCCGTATGTCTACACCTTC. Its translation: CASSGRDTVPYVYTF.

This rearrangement joins TRBV27 to TRBJ1-4; 7 bases line up with TRBD1. Germline V lookup: CDR1 MNHEY, CDR2 SMNVEV (reference sequence). The CDR3 loop spans 16 amino acids. The junction had 11 bases not matched to a gene; V was cut back by 5 bases and J by 5 bases. For the CDR3, the DNA is TGTGCCAGCAGTACCAACCCGGGACAGAGAAATGAAAAACTGTTTTTT. It encodes CASSTNPGQRNEKLFF.

The gene calls are TRBV9 and TRBJ2-5; 8 nucleotides match TRBD2. The V and J ends lost 4 bases and 4 bases, in that order; junction bases with no gene match: 12. The CDR3 sequence is 16 residues long. From germline, CDR1 is SGDLS and CDR2 YYNGEE. CDR3 residues: CASSWGDSAGGETQYF. The CDR3 bases are TGTGCCAGCAGCTGGGGAGACTCGGCGGGAGGAGAGACCCAGTACTTC.

This clonotype was counted at least ten times. This chain uses TRBV2 with TRBJ1-5, with D perhaps TRBD1 (6 bases). Germline V lookup: CDR1 SNHLY, CDR2 FYNNEI. The CDR3 is 14 residues long. V lost 6 bases and J lost 0, with 9 bases in between. For the CDR3, the DNA is TGTGCCAGCAGCGTACAGGGTAGCAATCAGCCCCAGCATTTT. This encodes CASSVQGSNQPQHF.